The following is a T cell receptor (beta chain) sequence with its context. Its antigen is unknown. Sequencing used immunoSEQ multiplex PCR; TCRdb keeps in-frame clones, though not all of them. The repertoire holds 35,000 to 45,000 clones, with roughly 90% as singletons. This sample was taken from a study of graft-versus-host responses after intestinal transplantation. About the research overall: Recipients got multivisceral, liver-intestinal, or isolated intestinal transplants.

The CDR3 spans 11 residues. Per the germline V gene, CDR1 is LGHNT and CDR2 is FRNRAP. The V end was cut by 6 bases, the J end by 7 bases, with 7 bases between. Overall study results and limits: Individuals who had graft-donor T cell macrochimerism had allografts that showed high graft-versus-host to host-versus-graft clonal ratios. Recipient marrow harbored GvH clones, some of which surfaced first in ileum or blood. Circulating GvH clones peaking coincided with falling HvG clones soon after transplant.

The rearrangement links TRBV12-5 to TRBJ1-5; D is unclear. This TCR was sampled from a human patient who received an intestinal transplant, so some T cells may come from the graft donor. Sequencing used PBMCs, obtained roughly 270 days after transplant. The CDR3 nucleotides read TGTGCTAGTGGGGTGGGACAGCCCCAGCATTTT. Protein product: CASGVGQPQHF. The entire variable domain, with the rest obtained from reference TRBV12-5 and TRBJ1-5, is as follows: DARVTQTPRHKVTEMGQEVTMRCQPILGHNTVFWYRQTMMQGLELLAYFRNRAPLDDSGMPKDRFSAEMPDATLATLKIQPSEPRDSAVYFCASGVGQPQHFGDGTRLSIL.